This T cell receptor beta chain is from a study of blood T cell repertoires in COVID-19. Germline V gene data show CDR1 as SGHNT and CDR2 as YYREEE (reference sequence). Trimming stripped 4 bases from V and 8 bases from J, with 15 bases between. The CDR3 sequence is 13 residues long. Clones were read by immunoSEQ multiplex PCR, and TCRdb kept only the in-frame ones, dropping some. The sample holds 100,000 to 150,000 clones; 85% are singletons and the top ten take about 7%. This TCR was recovered from a man older than 75 with active or convalescent COVID-19. This chain joins TRBV5-4 and TRBJ1-1; tentative D call: TRBD1 (6 bases). The specimen sequenced was peripheral blood. Here the CDR3 reads CASSQPTGMEAFF. In DNA, the CDR3 is TGTGCCAGCAGCCAACCTACAGGGATGGAAGCTTTCTTT.